This T cell receptor beta chain is from a study of blood T cell repertoires in COVID-19. As originally analysed: Reference gene primer amplification yielded estimated nucleated cell counts. Method: immunoSEQ multiplex PCR; TCRdb's copy keeps in-frame clones and lacks some. The V and J calls and clone size are taken from that table; D and trimming were inferred from the DNA. The table shows about 80,000 clones, with about nine tenths occurring only once. The V gene end was trimmed by 2 bases and the J gene end by 4 bases; junction bases not matched to a gene: 14. Germline lookup yields CDR1 GTSNPN and CDR2 SVGIG (reference sequence). The CDR3 runs to 17 residues.

The chain carries TRBV30 and TRBJ2-3; 8 nucleotides line up with TRBD2. Sequencing was done on a sample of peripheral blood. The origin of this receptor is a woman aged 80 or over with acute or convalescent COVID-19. The CDR3 reads CAWSSGPSGRYPDTQYF. CDR3 coding DNA: TGTGCCTGGAGTTCTGGACCAAGCGGGAGATACCCAGATACGCAGTATTTT.